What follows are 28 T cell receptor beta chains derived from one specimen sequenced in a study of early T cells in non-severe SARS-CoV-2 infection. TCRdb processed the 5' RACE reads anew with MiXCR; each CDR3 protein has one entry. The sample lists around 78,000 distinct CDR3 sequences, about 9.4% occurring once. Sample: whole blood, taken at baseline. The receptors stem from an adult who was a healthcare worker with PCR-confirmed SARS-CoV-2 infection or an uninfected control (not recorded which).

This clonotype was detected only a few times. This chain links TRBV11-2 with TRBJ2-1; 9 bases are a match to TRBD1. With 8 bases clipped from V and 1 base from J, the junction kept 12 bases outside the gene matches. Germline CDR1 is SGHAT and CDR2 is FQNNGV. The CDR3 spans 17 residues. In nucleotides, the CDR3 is TGTGCCAGCCAAGGAGCGGACAGGGGTAGGTCCTACAATGAGCAGTTCTTC. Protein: CASQGADRGRSYNEQFF.

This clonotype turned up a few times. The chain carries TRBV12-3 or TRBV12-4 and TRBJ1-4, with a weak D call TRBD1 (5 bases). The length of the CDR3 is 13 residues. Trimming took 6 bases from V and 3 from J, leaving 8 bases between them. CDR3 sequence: CASSGTANEKLFF. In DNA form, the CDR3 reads TGTGCCAGCAGCGGGACGGCTAATGAAAAACTGTTTTTT.

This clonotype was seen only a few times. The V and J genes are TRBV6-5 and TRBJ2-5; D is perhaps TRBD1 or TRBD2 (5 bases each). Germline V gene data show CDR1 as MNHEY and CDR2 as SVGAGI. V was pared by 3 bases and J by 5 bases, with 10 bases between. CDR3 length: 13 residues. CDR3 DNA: TGTGCCAGCAGTTATCGAGGGGTTGAGACCCAGTACTTC. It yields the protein CASSYRGVETQYF.

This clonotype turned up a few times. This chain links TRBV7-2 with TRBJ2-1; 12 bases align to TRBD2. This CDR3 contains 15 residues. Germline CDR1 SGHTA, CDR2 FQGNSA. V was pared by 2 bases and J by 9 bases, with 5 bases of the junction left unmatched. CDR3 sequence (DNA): TGTGCCAGCAGCTTACTAGCGGGGGGGCACGTTGAGCAGTTCTTC. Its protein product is CASSLLAGGHVEQFF.

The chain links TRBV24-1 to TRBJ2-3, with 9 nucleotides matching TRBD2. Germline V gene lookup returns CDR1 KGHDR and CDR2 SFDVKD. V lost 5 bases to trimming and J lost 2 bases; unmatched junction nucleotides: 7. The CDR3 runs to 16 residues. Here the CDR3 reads CATSAPLAGFTDTQYF. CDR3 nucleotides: TGTGCCACCAGTGCCCCACTAGCGGGTTTCACAGATACGCAGTATTTT.

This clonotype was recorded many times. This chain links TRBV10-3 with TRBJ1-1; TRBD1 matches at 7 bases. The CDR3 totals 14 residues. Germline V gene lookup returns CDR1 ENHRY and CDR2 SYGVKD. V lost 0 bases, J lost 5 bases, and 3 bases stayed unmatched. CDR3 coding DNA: TGTGCCATCAGTGAGTCCTTGGGACAGACTGAAGCTTTCTTT. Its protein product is CAISESLGQTEAFF.

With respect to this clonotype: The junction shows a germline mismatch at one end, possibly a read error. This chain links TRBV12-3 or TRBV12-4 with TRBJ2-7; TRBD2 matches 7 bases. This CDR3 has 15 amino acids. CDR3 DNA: TGTGCCAACAGTCCGAGCCAGCGGGGCCCCTACGAGCAGTACTTC. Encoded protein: CANSPSQRGPYEQYF.

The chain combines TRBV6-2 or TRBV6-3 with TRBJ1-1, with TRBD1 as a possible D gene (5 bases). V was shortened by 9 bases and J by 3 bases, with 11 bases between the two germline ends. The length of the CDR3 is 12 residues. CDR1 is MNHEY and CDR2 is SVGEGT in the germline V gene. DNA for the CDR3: TGTGCCAGTGCGGGACGGTACACTGAAGCTTTCTTT. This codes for CASAGRYTEAFF.

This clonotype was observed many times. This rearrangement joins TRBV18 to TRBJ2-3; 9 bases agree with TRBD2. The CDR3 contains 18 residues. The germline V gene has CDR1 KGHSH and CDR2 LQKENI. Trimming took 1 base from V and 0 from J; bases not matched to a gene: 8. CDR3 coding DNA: TGTGCCAGCTCACCACGCGGACTAGCGTCGGGAAGCACAGATACGCAGTATTTT. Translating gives CASSPRGLASGSTDTQYF. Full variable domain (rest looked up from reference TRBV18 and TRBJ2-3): NAGVMQNPRHLVRRRGQEARLRCSPMKGHSHVYWYRQLPEEGLKFMVYLQKENIIDESGMPKERFSAEFPKEGPSILRIQQVVRGDSAAYFCASSPRGLASGSTDTQYFGPGTRLTVL.

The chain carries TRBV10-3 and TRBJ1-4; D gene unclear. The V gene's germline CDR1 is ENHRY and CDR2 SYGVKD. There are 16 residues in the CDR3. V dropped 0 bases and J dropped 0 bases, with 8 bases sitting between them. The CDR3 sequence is CAISESFLATNEKLFF. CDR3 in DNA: TGTGCCATCAGTGAGTCATTCTTGGCAACTAATGAAAAACTGTTTTTT.

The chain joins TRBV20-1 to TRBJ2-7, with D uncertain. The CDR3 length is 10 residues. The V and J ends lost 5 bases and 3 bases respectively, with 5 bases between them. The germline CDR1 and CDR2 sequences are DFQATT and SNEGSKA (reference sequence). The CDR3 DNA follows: TGCAGTGCTGGGAACTACGAGCAGTACTTC. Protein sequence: CSAGNYEQYF.

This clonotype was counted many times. CDR3 sequence reads: CASSQVIGPGWTFF. The CDR3 coding sequence is TGTGCCAGCAGCCAAGTGATTGGACCGGGTTGGACTTTCTTT. J is TRBJ1-1 and V is TRBV3-1; D remains unclear. In germline, CDR1 is LGHDT, CDR2 YNNKEL (reference sequence). The CDR3 extends over 14 amino acids. Trimming left V 1 base short and J 12 bases short, with 18 bases between.

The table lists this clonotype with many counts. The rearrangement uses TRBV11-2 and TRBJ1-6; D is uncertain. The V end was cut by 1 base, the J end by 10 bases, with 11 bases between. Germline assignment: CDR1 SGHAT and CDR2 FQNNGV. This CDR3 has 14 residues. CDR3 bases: TGTGCCAGCAGCTTAGGGACCGTCCGCTCACCCCTCCACTTT. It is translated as CASSLGTVRSPLHF.

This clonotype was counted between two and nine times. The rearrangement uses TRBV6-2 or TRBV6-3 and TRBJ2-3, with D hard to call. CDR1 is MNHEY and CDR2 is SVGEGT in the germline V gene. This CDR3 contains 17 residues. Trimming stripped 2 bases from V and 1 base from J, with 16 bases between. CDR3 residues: CASSYGSLRLRTDTQYF. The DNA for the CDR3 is TGTGCCAGCAGTTACGGATCGTTGAGGCTGCGCACAGATACGCAGTATTTT.

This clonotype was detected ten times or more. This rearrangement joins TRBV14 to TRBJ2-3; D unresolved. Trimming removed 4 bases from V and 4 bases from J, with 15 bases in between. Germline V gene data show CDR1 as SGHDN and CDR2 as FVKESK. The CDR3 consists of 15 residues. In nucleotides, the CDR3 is TGTGCCAGCAGCCCCTACAAGAGCACAGCAGATACGCAGTATTTT. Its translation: CASSPYKSTADTQYF.

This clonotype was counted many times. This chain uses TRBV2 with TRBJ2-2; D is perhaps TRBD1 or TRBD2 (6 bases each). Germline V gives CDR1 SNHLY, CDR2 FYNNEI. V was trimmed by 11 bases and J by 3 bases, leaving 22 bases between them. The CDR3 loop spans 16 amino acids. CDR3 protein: CARSPGGVLDTGELFF. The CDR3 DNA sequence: TGTGCCCGTAGCCCCGGGGGCGTCCTGGACACCGGGGAGCTGTTTTTT.

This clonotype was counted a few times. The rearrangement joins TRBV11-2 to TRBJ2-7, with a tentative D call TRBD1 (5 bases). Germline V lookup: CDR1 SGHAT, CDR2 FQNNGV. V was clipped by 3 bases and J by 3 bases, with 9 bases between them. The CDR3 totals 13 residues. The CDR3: CASSLQGGYEQYF. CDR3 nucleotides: TGTGCCAGCAGCTTGCAGGGCGGCTACGAGCAGTACTTC. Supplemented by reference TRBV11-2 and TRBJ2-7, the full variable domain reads EAGVAQSPRYKIIEKRQSVAFWCNPISGHATLYWYQQILGQGPKLLIQFQNNGVVDDSQLPKDRFSAERLKGVDSTLKIQPAKLEDSAVYLCASSLQGGYEQYFGPGTRLTVT.

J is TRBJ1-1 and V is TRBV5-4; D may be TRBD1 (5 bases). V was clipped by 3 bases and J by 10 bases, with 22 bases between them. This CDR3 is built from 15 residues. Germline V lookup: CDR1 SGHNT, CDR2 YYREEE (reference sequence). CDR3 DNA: TGTGCCAGCAGCTCCACCGGGACCTCTTATACGGGAGCTTTCTTT. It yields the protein CASSSTGTSYTGAFF.

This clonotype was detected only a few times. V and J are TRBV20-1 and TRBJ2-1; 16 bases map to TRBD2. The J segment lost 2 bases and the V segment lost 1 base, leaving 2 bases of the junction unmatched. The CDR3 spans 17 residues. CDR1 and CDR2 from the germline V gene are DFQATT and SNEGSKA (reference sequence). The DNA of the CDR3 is TGCAGTGCTAGAGCGGGACTAGCGGGGGGGCCCTACAATGAGCAGTTCTTC. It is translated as CSARAGLAGGPYNEQFF.

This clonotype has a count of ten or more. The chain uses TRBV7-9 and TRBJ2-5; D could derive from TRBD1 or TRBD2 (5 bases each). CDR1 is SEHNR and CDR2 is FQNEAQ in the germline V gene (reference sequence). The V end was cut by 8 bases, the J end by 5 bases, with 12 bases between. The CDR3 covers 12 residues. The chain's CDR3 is CASEGTRETQYF. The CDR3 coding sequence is TGTGCCAGCGAGGGGACGAGGGAGACCCAGTACTTC.

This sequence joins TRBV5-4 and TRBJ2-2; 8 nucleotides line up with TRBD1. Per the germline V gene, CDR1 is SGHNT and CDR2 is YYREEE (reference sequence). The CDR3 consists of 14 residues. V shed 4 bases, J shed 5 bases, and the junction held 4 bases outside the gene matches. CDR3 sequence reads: CASSNRGKTGELFF. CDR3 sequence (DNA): TGTGCCAGCAGCAACAGGGGGAAGACCGGGGAGCTGTTTTTT.

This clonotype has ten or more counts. CDR3 residues: CASSLGRLGRTSAKTVYF. CDR3 nucleotides: TGTGCCAGCAGCTTGGGTCGGTTGGGTAGGACTAGCGCCAAAACCGTGTACTTC. V usage is TRBV7-2 and J usage is TRBJ2-5, with 9 bases that match TRBD2. V lost 3 bases to trimming and J lost 13 bases; unmatched junction nucleotides: 24. CDR1 SGHTA and CDR2 FQGNSA come from the germline V gene. CDR3 length: 18 amino acids.

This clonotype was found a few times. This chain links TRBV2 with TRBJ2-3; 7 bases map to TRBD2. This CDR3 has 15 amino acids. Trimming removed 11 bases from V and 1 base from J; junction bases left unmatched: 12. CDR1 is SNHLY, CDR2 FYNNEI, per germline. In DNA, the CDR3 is TGTGCCTCGAGCAGTAGGGCGGGGGGCACAGATACGCAGTATTTT. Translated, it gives CASSSRAGGTDTQYF.

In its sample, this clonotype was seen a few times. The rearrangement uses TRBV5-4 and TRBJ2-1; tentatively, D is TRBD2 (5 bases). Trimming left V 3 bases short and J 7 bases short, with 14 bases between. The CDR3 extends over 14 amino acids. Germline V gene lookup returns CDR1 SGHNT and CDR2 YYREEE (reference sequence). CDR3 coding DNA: TGTGCCAGCAGCTCGCGGGCCGTAATGAATGAGCAGTTCTTC. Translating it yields CASSSRAVMNEQFF.

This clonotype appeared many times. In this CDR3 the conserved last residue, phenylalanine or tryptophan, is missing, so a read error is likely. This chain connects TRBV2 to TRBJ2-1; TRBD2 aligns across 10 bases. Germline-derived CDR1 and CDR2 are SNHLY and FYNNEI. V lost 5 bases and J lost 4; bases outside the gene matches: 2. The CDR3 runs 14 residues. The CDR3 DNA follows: TGTGCCAGCAGTTCGGGACTAGCGTACAATGAGCAGTTCCTC. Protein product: CASSSGLAYNEQFL.

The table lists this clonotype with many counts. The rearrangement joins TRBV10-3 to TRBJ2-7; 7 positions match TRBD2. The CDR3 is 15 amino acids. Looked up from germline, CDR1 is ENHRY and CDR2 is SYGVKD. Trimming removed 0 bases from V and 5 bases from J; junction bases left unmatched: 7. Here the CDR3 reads CAISESNMGGDEQYF. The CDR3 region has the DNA TGTGCCATCAGTGAGTCGAATATGGGAGGGGACGAGCAGTACTTC.

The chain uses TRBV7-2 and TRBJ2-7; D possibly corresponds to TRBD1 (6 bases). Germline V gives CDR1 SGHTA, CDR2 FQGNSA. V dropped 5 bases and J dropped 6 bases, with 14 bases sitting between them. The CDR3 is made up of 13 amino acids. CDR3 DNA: TGTGCCAGCAGCCCTGCGAACAGGGTCGAGCAGTACTTC. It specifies CASSPANRVEQYF.

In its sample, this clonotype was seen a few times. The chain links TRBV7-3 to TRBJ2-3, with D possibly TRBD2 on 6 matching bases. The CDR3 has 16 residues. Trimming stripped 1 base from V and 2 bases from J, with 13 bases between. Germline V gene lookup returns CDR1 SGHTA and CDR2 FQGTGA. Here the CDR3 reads CASSLRGGLLTDTQYF. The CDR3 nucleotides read TGTGCCAGCAGCTTAAGGGGTGGACTACTCACAGATACGCAGTATTTT.